This TCR beta chain was recorded in a study of cytomegalovirus exposure and HLA in healthy donors. Study-level information: Among fewer than 500 genotyped donors, around 81% fell in the Caucasian-associated ancestry cluster.

V was cut by 5 bases and J by 0 bases, with 11 bases left in between. Germline CDR1 and CDR2: LNHDA and SQIVND (reference sequence). This CDR3 has 15 amino acids. PCR involved 60 Vbeta and 13 Jbeta primers. The method was immunoSEQ multiplex PCR; TCRdb's version includes in-frame clones alone and lacks a portion of them. Of approximately 140,000 clones in the sample, 73% are singletons; the top ten hold roughly 1.3%. The TCR sequence derives from a woman aged 35 to 49 in good health and CMV-seronegative. Sequencing used PBMCs. The chain recombines TRBV19 with TRBJ2-1, with D hard to call. The CDR3 spells CASSHPTSSYNEQFF. The CDR3 nucleotides read TGTGCCAGTAGTCACCCCACGAGCTCCTACAATGAGCAGTTCTTC.